Below are 18 T cell receptor beta chains sequenced from a single sample in a study of CD8+CD57+ T cells in acquired aplastic anemia. Genomic DNA, serving as template, underwent TCR beta VDJ and CDR3 profiling. TCRdb used MiXCR to reprocess the reads, holding one entry per CDR3 protein. The data contain 180,000 or so distinct CDR3 sequences, approximately 48% of them seen just once; the ten biggest clones take up roughly 2%. Patients sequenced had flow cytometry evidence of CD8+CD57+ cell expansion. The sequenced sample consisted of sorted CD4+, CD8+, or CD8+CD57+ T cells (not recorded which) from PBMCs. Receptor source: a human donor with aplastic anemia.

This clonotype came up many times. The genes are TRBV6-1 and TRBJ1-2, with D possibly TRBD1 on 6 matching bases. The germline gives CDR1 MNHNS, CDR2 SASEGT. V dropped 6 bases and J dropped 7 bases, with 12 bases sitting between them. The CDR3 spans 12 residues. CDR3 sequence reads: CASSWEGVGYTF. The CDR3 bases are TGTGCCAGCAGCTGGGAGGGGGTTGGCTACACCTTC.

The chain has TRBV19 and TRBJ2-7, with 7 positions matching TRBD2. Germline trimming cut 6 bases from V and 2 bases from J; bases unmatched to any gene: 7. CDR3 size: 14 residues. In germline, CDR1 is LNHDA, CDR2 SQIVND (reference sequence). This CDR3 is CASRKFAGAYEQYF. Written as DNA, the CDR3 is TGTGCCAGTAGAAAATTCGCGGGAGCCTACGAGCAGTACTTC.

This chain uses TRBV20-1 with TRBJ2-7; D uncertain. V was pared by 0 bases and J by 1 base, with 7 bases between. The germline V gene has CDR1 DFQATT and CDR2 SNEGSKA (reference sequence). This CDR3 is built from 13 residues. The CDR3 protein is CSARDGRSYEQYF. The CDR3 bases are TGCAGTGCTAGAGACGGCAGGTCCTACGAGCAGTACTTC.

The V and J genes are TRBV7-3 and TRBJ2-7; TRBD2 might be the D (5 bases). V lost 5 bases and J lost 2, with 19 bases in between. Germline lookup yields CDR1 SGHTA and CDR2 FQGTGA. The CDR3 covers 16 residues. In nucleotides, the CDR3 is TGTGCCAGCAGCCCTAACATCCCGGCGGGCCCCTACGAGCAGTACTTC. Translating it yields CASSPNIPAGPYEQYF.

On this clonotype itself: This clone may be a read error of a much larger clone one base away. This sequence joins TRBV6-5 and TRBJ2-7; 10 positions agree with TRBD2. Per germline, CDR1 MNHEY and CDR2 SVGAGI. This CDR3 region has 13 residues. With 6 bases clipped from V and 7 bases from J, the junction kept 6 bases outside the gene matches. The CDR3 DNA reads as TGTGCCAGCAGGTATAGCGGGGGGAATGAGCAGTACTTC. It specifies CASRYSGGNEQYF.

This clonotype was detected only a few times. The rearrangement uses TRBV15 and TRBJ2-6; no reliable D call. Trimming cost V 6 bases and J 2 bases, with 5 bases left between them. Germline CDR1 reads LNHNV; CDR2 reads YYDKDF (reference sequence). The CDR3 consists of 13 residues. The CDR3 protein is CATRGAGANVLTF. The DNA for the CDR3 is TGTGCCACCAGGGGTGCTGGGGCCAACGTCCTGACTTTC.

The rearrangement uses TRBV2 and TRBJ1-1, with TRBD1 matching 7 bases. The CDR3 is 14 amino acids. Germline lookup yields CDR1 SNHLY and CDR2 FYNNEI. The ends lost 4 bases at V and 0 bases at J; junction bases unmatched: 2. The CDR3: CASSGQGVNTEAFF. The CDR3 DNA sequence: TGTGCCAGCAGTGGACAGGGTGTGAACACTGAAGCTTTCTTT. Variable domain in full (rest from reference TRBV2 and TRBJ1-1): EPEVTQTPSHQVTQMGQEVILRCVPISNHLYFYWYRQILGQKVEFLVSFYNNEISEKSEIFDDQFSVERPDGSNFTLKIRSTKLEDSAMYFCASSGQGVNTEAFFGQGTRLTVV.

The J gene is TRBJ2-5, the V gene TRBV2, with D tentatively TRBD2 (5 bases). The germline V gene encodes CDR1 SNHLY and CDR2 FYNNEI. The CDR3 is 14 amino acids. Trimming stripped 6 bases from V and 2 bases from J, with 13 bases between. The CDR3, as DNA: TGTGCCAGCAGCGGGATGTTATTACAAGAGACCCAGTACTTC. Amino acid sequence: CASSGMLLQETQYF.

V usage is TRBV20-1 and J usage is TRBJ2-5; D ambiguous. Germline V gives CDR1 DFQATT, CDR2 SNEGSKA (reference sequence). Trimming stripped 0 bases from V and 0 bases from J, with 11 bases between. The CDR3 contains 15 residues. The CDR3 is CSARDLSAYQETQYF. CDR3 in DNA: TGCAGTGCTAGAGATCTGTCGGCGTACCAAGAGACCCAGTACTTC.

The V and J genes are TRBV6-1 and TRBJ1-2, with a tentative D call TRBD1 (5 bases). CDR3 size: 15 residues. Trimming stripped 0 bases from V and 4 bases from J, with 12 bases between. Germline CDR1 and CDR2: MNHNS and SASEGT. The CDR3 bases are TGTGCCAGCAGTGAAGCGGCAGGGTTCGGCTATGGCTACACCTTC. Residues: CASSEAAGFGYGYTF.

This clonotype has at least ten counts. This chain links TRBV27 with TRBJ1-2, with TRBD1 matching over 7 bases. The length of the CDR3 is 14 residues. V lost 6 bases and J lost 4; bases outside the gene matches: 8. Germline assignment: CDR1 MNHEY and CDR2 SMNVEV (reference sequence). In DNA, the CDR3 is TGTGCCAGCAGGATGGACAGGTCTAGCTATGGCTACACCTTC. Protein product: CASRMDRSSYGYTF.

The chain employs TRBV19 and TRBJ2-7, with 7 positions matching TRBD1. This CDR3 contains 14 residues. V trimming: 4 bases; J trimming: 2 bases; junction bases outside the gene matches: 5. CDR1 is LNHDA, CDR2 SQIVND, per germline (reference sequence). DNA for the CDR3: TGTGCCAGTAGTAGTCGACAGGGTACCTACGAGCAGTACTTC. Encoded protein: CASSSRQGTYEQYF.

This clonotype was counted at least ten times. The J gene is TRBJ1-2, the V gene TRBV19; TRBD1 agrees at 7 bases. This CDR3 has 14 amino acids. V was pared by 5 bases and J by 2 bases, with 5 bases of the junction left unmatched. The V gene's germline CDR1 is LNHDA and CDR2 SQIVND (reference sequence). The CDR3 coding sequence is TGTGCCAGTAGTGAGACAGGGCGAAACTATGGCTACACCTTC. It yields the protein CASSETGRNYGYTF.

Remarks on this clonotype: A read error is possible here, since a much larger clone lies one base away. The genes are TRBV11-2 and TRBJ2-1; D is uncertain. V dropped 1 base and J dropped 9 bases, with 4 bases sitting between them. CDR1 is SGHAT and CDR2 is FQNNGV in the germline V gene. This CDR3 contains 11 residues. The CDR3 DNA is TGTGCCAGCAGCTTAGGTACTGAGCAGTTCTTC. This codes for CASSLGTEQFF.

This clonotype appeared many times. The V and J genes are TRBV20-1 and TRBJ2-3, with 10 bases matching TRBD2. The CDR3 runs to 14 residues. V shed 4 bases and J 7 bases; nucleotides not matched to a gene: 8. In germline, CDR1 is DFQATT, CDR2 SNEGSKA (reference sequence). The CDR3 region is CSAKSSGRANTQYF. The CDR3 bases are TGCAGTGCTAAATCCAGCGGGAGGGCAAATACGCAGTATTTT.

On this clonotype itself: An end of the junction differs from the germline gene, which may be a read error. V is TRBV10-1 and J is TRBJ1-6, with 11 bases that match TRBD1. The CDR3 is 15 residues long. Germline V lookup: CDR1 WNHNN, CDR2 SYGVQD (reference sequence). The CDR3 DNA sequence: TGCGCCAGCAGTGAGTCCGGACAGGGGGCAGCCCCCTTTTCATTT. It specifies CASSESGQGAAPFSF.

There are a few counts of this clonotype. This chain uses TRBV7-2 with TRBJ2-7; tentatively, D is TRBD1 (6 bases). The germline V and J ends were trimmed by 5 bases and 2 bases, with 10 bases remaining between them. Looked up from germline, CDR1 is SGHTA and CDR2 is FQGNSA. CDR3 length equals 13 residues. The CDR3 bases are TGTGCCAGCAGCGGAGGACAGACCTACGAGCAGTACTTC. Its protein product is CASSGGQTYEQYF.

At least ten counts were recorded for this clonotype. The chain employs TRBV4-2 and TRBJ1-6; D ambiguous. The CDR3 contains 14 residues. From germline, CDR1 is LGHNA and CDR2 YNFKEQ. V was trimmed by 0 bases and J by 7 bases, leaving 7 bases between them. The CDR3 protein is CASSQDGRNSPLHF. The CDR3 nucleotides are TGTGCCAGCAGCCAAGACGGACGGAATTCACCCCTCCACTTT.